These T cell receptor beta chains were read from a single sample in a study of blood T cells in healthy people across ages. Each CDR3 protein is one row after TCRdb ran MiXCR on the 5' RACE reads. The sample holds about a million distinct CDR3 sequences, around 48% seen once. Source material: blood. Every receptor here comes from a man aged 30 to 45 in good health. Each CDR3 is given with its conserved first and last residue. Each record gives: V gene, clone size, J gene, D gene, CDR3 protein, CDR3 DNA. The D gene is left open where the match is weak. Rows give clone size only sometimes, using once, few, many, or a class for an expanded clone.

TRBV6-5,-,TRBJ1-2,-,CATREGSYGYTF,TGTGCCACGAGGGAGGGGTCATATGGCTACACCTTC
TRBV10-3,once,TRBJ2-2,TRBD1,CAISESTGTRELFF,TGTGCCATCAGTGAGTCGACAGGGACCAGGGAGCTGTTTTTT
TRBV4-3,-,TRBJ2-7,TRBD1,CASSQVRTGGIYEQYF,TGCGCCAGCAGCCAAGTTAGGACAGGGGGCATATACGAGCAGTACTTC
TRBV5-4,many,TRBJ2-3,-,CASTDRSTDTQYF,TGTGCCAGCACAGACCGAAGCACAGATACGCAGTATTTT
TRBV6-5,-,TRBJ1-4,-,CASRPWQDEKLFF,TGTGCCAGCAGACCTTGGCAGGATGAAAAACTGTTTTTT
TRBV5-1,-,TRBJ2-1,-,CASSLSEGRAYNEQFF,TGCGCCAGCAGCCTGTCGGAGGGAAGGGCATACAATGAGCAGTTCTTC
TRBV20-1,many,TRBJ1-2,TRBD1,CSAPGQGNLYGYTF,TGCAGTGCCCCGGGACAGGGGAACCTCTATGGCTACACCTTC
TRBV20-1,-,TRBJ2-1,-,CSASPQVRGEYNEQFF,TGCAGTGCTAGCCCCCAAGTGCGCGGGGAGTACAATGAGCAGTTCTTC
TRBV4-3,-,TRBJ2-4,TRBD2,CASGYFGGVVDIQYF,TGCGCCAGCGGCTACTTCGGGGGGGTGGTTGACATTCAGTACTTC
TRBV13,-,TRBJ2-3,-,CASSPLGALTDTQYF,TGTGCCAGCAGCCCCCTAGGGGCGCTCACAGATACGCAGTATTTT
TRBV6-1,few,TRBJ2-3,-,CASRAGYTDTQYF,TGTGCCAGCAGAGCCGGGTACACAGATACGCAGTATTTT
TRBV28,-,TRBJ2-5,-,CASSSAGAFRETQYF,TGTGCCAGCAGTTCCGCTGGGGCCTTTAGAGAGACCCAGTACTTC
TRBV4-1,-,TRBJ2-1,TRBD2,CASSQDSSGGTPEQFF,TGCGCCAGCAGCCAAGATTCTAGCGGGGGGACTCCGGAGCAGTTCTTC
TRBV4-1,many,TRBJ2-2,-,CASSQDWADGTGELFF,TGCGCCAGCAGCCAAGATTGGGCGGATGGGACCGGGGAGCTGTTTTTT
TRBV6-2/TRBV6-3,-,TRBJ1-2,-,CASSNTLRRGYTF,TGTGCCAGCAGTAATACACTTCGTCGTGGCTACACCTTC
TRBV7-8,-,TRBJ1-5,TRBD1,CASRRDRVSNQPQHF,TGTGCCAGCAGACGAGACAGGGTCAGCAATCAGCCCCAGCATTTT
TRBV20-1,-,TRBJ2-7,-,CSATFTGPLTLQYF,TGCAGTGCTACTTTCACAGGGCCCTTAACACTGCAGTACTTC
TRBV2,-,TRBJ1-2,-,CASRGTVANYGYTF,TGTGCCAGCAGAGGGACCGTAGCTAACTATGGCTACACCTTC
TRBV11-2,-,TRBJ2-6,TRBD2,CASSFREGSGANVLTF,TGTGCCAGCAGCTTCAGGGAGGGCTCTGGGGCCAACGTCCTGACTTTC
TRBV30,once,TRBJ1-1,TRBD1,CAWRDRGTEAFF,TGTGCCTGGAGGGACAGGGGGACTGAAGCTTTCTTT
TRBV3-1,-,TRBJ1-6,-,CASSDVGSSYNSPLHF,TGTGCCAGCAGCGACGTGGGCAGCTCCTATAATTCACCCCTCCACTTT
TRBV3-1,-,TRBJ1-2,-,CASSQEGRAGYTF,TGTGCCAGCAGCCAAGAGGGGCGGGCTGGCTACACCTTC
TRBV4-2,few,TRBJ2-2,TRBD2,CASSQVSGGTGELFF,TGTGCCAGCAGCCAAGTGAGCGGGGGGACCGGGGAGCTGTTTTTT
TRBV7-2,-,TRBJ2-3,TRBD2,CASRFGGVTDTQYF,TGTGCCAGCAGGTTTGGGGGGGTCACAGATACGCAGTATTTT
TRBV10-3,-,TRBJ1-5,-,CAISETGAGQPQHF,TGTGCCATCAGTGAAACGGGGGCAGGACAGCCCCAGCATTTT